This T cell receptor beta chain emerged from a study of T-cell memory formation after mild COVID-19. The overall study: TCR clustering was largely donor specific.

The study's findings and limits: Mainly CM and EM harbored the contracting CD4+ clones; mainly EMRA harbored the CD8+ ones. Researchers found some responding clones in pre-infection memory, a sign that cross-reactive memory joined.

A remark on this clonotype: The antigen is undetermined.

V lost 2 bases to trimming and J lost 3 bases, with 15 bases between them. The length of the CDR3 is 16 residues. CDR1 is MDHEN, CDR2 SYDVKM, per germline. 5'RACE, which relied on constant-segment primers, yielded TCR alpha and TCR beta cDNA libraries carrying sample barcodes and UMIs. TCRdb reanalysed the 5' RACE reads using MiXCR and keeps one entry per CDR3 protein. The sample holds approximately 270,000 distinct CDR3 sequences, about a sixth seen once. The clonotype originates from a man aged 18 to 29 who had mild COVID-19 (a few samples of this study predate the infection). Cell type and time point are not known. Sequencing input: PBMCs or a T cell subset sorted from them (not recorded which). The chain combines TRBV28 with TRBJ2-3; D possibly corresponds to TRBD1 (5 bases). The CDR3 DNA reads TGTGCCAGCAGTTTAAGAGCAGGGTGGAGTACAGATACGCAGTATTTT. It codes for CASSLRAGWSTDTQYF.